Each of the 12 T cell receptor beta chains below was sequenced from the same sample in a study of blood T cell repertoires in COVID-19. The assay was immunoSEQ multiplex PCR, and TCRdb's table has in-frame clones only and misses some. The sample holds some 83,000 clones, approximately 89% seen once. Sequencing input: peripheral blood. Receptors originate from a man over 45 with acute or convalescent COVID-19.

The CDR3 nucleotides are TGTGCCAGCAGTCAGGACAGGGACTTACGCACAGATACGCAGTATTTT. It specifies CASSQDRDLRTDTQYF. V is TRBV2 and J is TRBJ2-3; 8 bases fit TRBD1. The CDR3 loop spans 16 amino acids. Germline V gene sequence: CDR1 SNHLY, CDR2 FYNNEI. J gave up 1 base and V 5 bases, and 8 bases lay outside the gene matches.

This chain connects TRBV6-2 or TRBV6-3 to TRBJ2-7; 7 bases map to TRBD1. The CDR3 is 15 amino acids. Germline-derived CDR1 and CDR2 are MNHEY and SVGEGT. With 5 bases clipped from V and 4 bases from J, the junction kept 11 bases outside the gene matches. In DNA, the CDR3 is TGTGCCAGCAGTCCCCCGGGACAGAACCCTTACGAGCAGTACGTC. Protein: CASSPPGQNPYEQYV.

The chain joins TRBV10-2 to TRBJ2-7, with 10 bases that match TRBD1. V trimming: 5 bases; J trimming: 5 bases; junction bases outside the gene matches: 6. The CDR3 has 14 residues. Germline lookup yields CDR1 WSHSY and CDR2 SAAADI. CDR3 residues: CASSWGTGAHEQYF. The CDR3 DNA follows: TGCGCCAGCAGTTGGGGGACAGGGGCCCACGAGCAGTACTTC.

The rearrangement links TRBV7-2 to TRBJ2-1, with 12 bases lining up with TRBD1. There are 17 residues in the CDR3. Germline lookup yields CDR1 SGHTA and CDR2 FQGNSA. The J segment lost 4 bases and the V segment lost 4 bases, leaving 8 bases of the junction unmatched. CDR3 sequence reads: CASSSPGQGAKYNEQFF. For the CDR3, the DNA is TGTGCCAGCAGCTCTCCGGGACAGGGGGCGAAATACAATGAGCAGTTCTTC. The full variable domain, its missing parts supplied by reference TRBV7-2 and TRBJ2-1, is GAGVSQSPSNKVTEKGKDVELRCDPISGHTALYWYRQSLGQGLEFLIYFQGNSAPDKSGLPSDRFSAERTGGSVSTLTIQRTQQEDSAVYLCASSSPGQGAKYNEQFFGPGTRLTVL.

This sequence joins TRBV7-2 and TRBJ2-4; 7 bases fit TRBD2. The CDR3 extends over 15 amino acids. The V gene's germline CDR1 is SGHTA and CDR2 FQGNSA. J lost 8 bases, V lost 0 bases, and 7 bases had no gene match. This CDR3 is CASSLAGGPTYIQYF. The CDR3 region has the DNA TGTGCCAGCAGCTTAGCGGGAGGGCCAACGTACATTCAGTACTTC. Complete variable domain (other parts from reference TRBV7-2 and TRBJ2-4): GAGVSQSPSNKVTEKGKDVELRCDPISGHTALYWYRQSLGQGLEFLIYFQGNSAPDKSGLPSDRFSAERTGGSVSTLTIQRTQQEDSAVYLCASSLAGGPTYIQYFGAGTRLSVL.

This clone appeared a single time. The genes are TRBV10-2 and TRBJ2-2; 8 nucleotides line up with TRBD2. The V and J ends lost 10 bases and 4 bases, in that order; junction bases with no gene match: 14. CDR1 WSHSY and CDR2 SAAADI come from the germline V gene. The CDR3 runs to 16 residues. The CDR3 sequence: CATFGSSGGGTGELFF. CDR3 nucleotides: TGCGCCACCTTCGGATCCAGCGGGGGAGGCACCGGGGAGCTGTTTTTT.

This chain links TRBV6-4 with TRBJ1-6; 8 positions match TRBD1. The length of the CDR3 is 14 residues. The junction had 8 bases not matched to a gene; V was cut back by 6 bases and J by 10 bases. Germline lookup yields CDR1 MRHNA and CDR2 SNTAGT. The CDR3, as DNA: TGTGCCAGCAGAGCGACAGGGGAAGGGTCACCCCTCCACTTT. Its translation is CASRATGEGSPLHF.

J is TRBJ1-2 and V is TRBV4-3; a possible D gene is TRBD1 (6 bases). The V gene lost 0 bases and the J gene lost 4 bases, with 12 bases spanning the gap. The CDR3 has 15 amino acids. CDR1 LGHNA and CDR2 YSLEER come from the germline V gene. Here the CDR3 DNA reads TGCGCCAGCAGCCAAGATCGGAGAGGGGGCTATGGCTACACCTTC. Encoded protein: CASSQDRRGGYGYTF.

This rearrangement joins TRBV9 to TRBJ2-5; 9 bases agree with TRBD2. The length of the CDR3 is 15 residues. V was pared by 0 bases and J by 5 bases, with 5 bases of the junction left unmatched. From germline, CDR1 is SGDLS and CDR2 YYNGEE. CDR3 nucleotide sequence: TGTGCCAGCAGCGTAGGCGGGAGGGCCGGGGAGACCCAGTACTTC. Protein sequence: CASSVGGRAGETQYF.

This chain links TRBV19 with TRBJ1-6; TRBD1 matches 7 bases. The CDR3 has 14 amino acids. The junction had 2 bases not matched to a gene; V was cut back by 5 bases and J by 4 bases. CDR1 LNHDA and CDR2 SQIVND come from the germline V gene (reference sequence). The DNA for the CDR3 is TGTGCCAGTAGTCAGGGACAGTATAATTCACCCCTCCACTTT. It translates to CASSQGQYNSPLHF.

This chain joins TRBV5-1 and TRBJ1-5, with TRBD1 matching over 7 bases. The trim removed 4 bases at V and 3 bases at J, leaving 7 bases unmatched. Germline CDR1 is SGHRS and CDR2 is YFSETQ. CDR3 length: 15 amino acids. CDR3 loop: CASSVQGLDNQPQHF. The CDR3 DNA reads TGCGCCAGCAGCGTACAGGGGCTTGACAATCAGCCCCAGCATTTT.

The gene calls are TRBV18 and TRBJ1-1; 7 bases match TRBD1. The V segment lost 2 bases and the J segment 7 bases; nucleotides outside the gene matches: 7. This CDR3 is built from 14 residues. Germline loops: CDR1 KGHSH, CDR2 LQKENI. CDR3 protein: CASSPSSRTGEAFF. The DNA of the CDR3 is TGTGCCAGCTCACCATCGTCCCGGACAGGTGAAGCTTTCTTT. The full variable domain, its missing parts supplied by reference TRBV18 and TRBJ1-1, is NAGVMQNPRHLVRRRGQEARLRCSPMKGHSHVYWYRQLPEEGLKFMVYLQKENIIDESGMPKERFSAEFPKEGPSILRIQQVVRGDSAAYFCASSPSSRTGEAFFGQGTRLTVV.